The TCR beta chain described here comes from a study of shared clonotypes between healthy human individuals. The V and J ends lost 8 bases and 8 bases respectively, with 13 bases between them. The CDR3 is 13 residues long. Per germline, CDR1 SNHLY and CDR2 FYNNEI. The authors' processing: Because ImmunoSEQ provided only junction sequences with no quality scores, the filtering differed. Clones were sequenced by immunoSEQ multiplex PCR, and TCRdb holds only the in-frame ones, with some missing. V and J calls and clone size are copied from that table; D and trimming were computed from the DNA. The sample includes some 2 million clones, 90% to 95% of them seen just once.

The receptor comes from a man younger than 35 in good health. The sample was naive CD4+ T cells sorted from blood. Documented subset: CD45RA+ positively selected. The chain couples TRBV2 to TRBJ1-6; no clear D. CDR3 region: CASRLGGDSPLHF. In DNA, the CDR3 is TGTGCCAGCCGTTTGGGAGGAGATTCACCCCTCCACTTT.